The 19 T cell receptor beta chains below come from one sample, sequenced in a study of early T cells in non-severe SARS-CoV-2 infection. From the 5' RACE reads, TCRdb called clonotypes with MiXCR, one entry per CDR3 protein. The top ten clones hold about a quarter of a sample with roughly 41,000 distinct CDR3 sequences, 5.8% of them seen once. What was sequenced was whole blood. The receptors originated from an adult who was a healthcare worker with PCR-confirmed SARS-CoV-2 infection or an uninfected control (not recorded which).

Many counts were recorded for this clonotype. This rearrangement joins TRBV6-5 to TRBJ1-1; D is undetermined. The CDR3 is 14 residues long. The germline gives CDR1 MNHEY, CDR2 SVGAGI. Trimming shortened V by 3 bases and J by 0 bases, and 8 bases separated the two germline ends. This chain's CDR3 is CASSYSRVNTEAFF. CDR3 in DNA: TGTGCCAGCAGTTATTCCCGGGTGAACACTGAAGCTTTCTTT.

This clonotype was observed a few times. V is TRBV27 and J is TRBJ2-5; D is perhaps TRBD2 (6 bases). There are 15 residues in the CDR3. Deletions cut 5 bases from V and 1 base from J, with 14 bases between. CDR1 and CDR2 from the germline V gene are MNHEY and SMNVEV (reference sequence). The CDR3 DNA reads TGTGCCAGCAGTCCCCGCAGGAGGGGCCAAGAGACCCAGTACTTC. Its protein product is CASSPRRRGQETQYF.

The chain carries TRBV19 and TRBJ1-2; D gene ambiguous. This CDR3 has 16 amino acids. The germline gives CDR1 LNHDA, CDR2 SQIVND (reference sequence). V was pared by 3 bases and J by 0 bases, with 14 bases between. CDR3 bases: TGTGCCAGTAGTATTGGTGGCGGTCGACCTAACTATGGCTACACCTTC. Amino acid sequence: CASSIGGGRPNYGYTF.

In its sample, this clonotype was seen many times. The chain combines TRBV2 with TRBJ2-1; D is ambiguous. The CDR3 has 14 amino acids. The germline V and J ends were trimmed by 8 bases and 2 bases, with 13 bases remaining between them. Per germline, CDR1 SNHLY and CDR2 FYNNEI. Written as DNA, the CDR3 is TGTGCCAGCGTGCGGCGCTTCCCCTACAATGAGCAGTTCTTC. Encoded protein: CASVRRFPYNEQFF.

The chain links TRBV15 to TRBJ1-2, with unresolved D. Looked up from germline, CDR1 is LNHNV and CDR2 is YYDKDF (reference sequence). The CDR3 is made up of 14 amino acids. V lost 11 bases and J lost 6, with 22 bases in between. Here the CDR3 DNA reads TGTGCCTCAAGCCCGGGCCCCGCTTGGGATGGCTACACCTTC. Translating it yields CASSPGPAWDGYTF.

This chain joins TRBV9 and TRBJ2-7; no definite D call. Germline assignment: CDR1 SGDLS and CDR2 YYNGEE. Trimming removed 2 bases from V and 0 bases from J, with 12 bases in between. This CDR3 comprises 15 residues. CDR3 bases: TGTGCCAGCAGCGTTAGTGCAAAGAGCTCCTACGAGCAGTACTTC. This encodes CASSVSAKSSYEQYF.

The chain combines TRBV4-3 with TRBJ2-7; perhaps TRBD2 as D (5 bases). Germline loops: CDR1 LGHNA, CDR2 YSLEER. Trimming took off 4 bases at V and 5 bases at J, with 12 bases between the two ends. The CDR3 has 13 amino acids. CDR3 DNA: TGCGCCAGCAGCCTCCGGGGTAGCGACGAGCAGTACTTC. This translates into CASSLRGSDEQYF.

This clonotype was picked up many times. The chain employs TRBV7-8 and TRBJ2-7; D unclear. V lost 5 bases, J lost 5 bases, and 13 bases lay in between. The CDR3 extends over 13 amino acids. The germline V gene has CDR1 SGHVS and CDR2 FQNEAQ. CDR3 sequence reads: CASSVGLDHEQYF. The CDR3 nucleotides read TGTGCCAGCAGCGTGGGATTGGACCACGAGCAGTACTTC.

This clonotype appeared a few times. This rearrangement joins TRBV6-5 to TRBJ2-1; 12 bases are a match to TRBD1. Trimming cost V 2 bases and J 9 bases; bases outside gene matches: 2. The CDR3 length is 14 residues. The germline gives CDR1 MNHEY, CDR2 SVGAGI. CDR3 protein: CASSYGTGGREQFF. CDR3 DNA: TGTGCCAGCAGTTACGGGACAGGGGGCCGTGAGCAGTTCTTC.

This clonotype was seen more than once but under ten times. The chain couples TRBV5-4 to TRBJ2-7, with TRBD1 identical over 7 bases. The CDR3 runs to 17 residues. CDR1 is SGHNT and CDR2 is YYREEE in the germline V gene (reference sequence). V trimming: 0 bases; J trimming: 3 bases; junction bases outside the gene matches: 12. CDR3 loop: CASSLGWSGSGGYEQYF. CDR3 nucleotide sequence: TGTGCCAGCAGCTTGGGATGGTCCGGGTCAGGGGGCTACGAGCAGTACTTC.

The sample holds many counts of this clonotype. CDR3 in amino acids: CAISPGQGGDTQYF. The CDR3 bases are TGTGCCATCAGCCCGGGACAGGGAGGAGATACGCAGTATTTT. V is TRBV10-3 and J is TRBJ2-3; 9 bases line up with TRBD1. This CDR3 comprises 14 residues. The trim removed 6 bases at V and 5 bases at J, leaving 6 bases unmatched. In germline, CDR1 is ENHRY, CDR2 SYGVKD.

This clonotype was counted at least ten times. The V gene is TRBV5-4, the J gene TRBJ1-1, with 10 bases that match TRBD1. Trimming cost V 6 bases and J 0 bases; bases outside gene matches: 8. The CDR3 contains 16 residues. Germline loops: CDR1 SGHNT, CDR2 YYREEE (reference sequence). CDR3 in DNA: TGTGCCAGCACCCCGGGACAGGGGAGGATGAACACTGAAGCTTTCTTT. It encodes CASTPGQGRMNTEAFF. The full variable domain, completed using reference TRBV5-4 and TRBJ1-1, is ETGVTQSPTHLIKTRGQQVTLRCSSQSGHNTVSWYQQALGQGPQFIFQYYREEENGRGNFPPRFSGLQFPNYSSELNVNALELDDSALYLCASTPGQGRMNTEAFFGQGTRLTVV.

This clonotype was seen ten or more times. The chain links TRBV6-1 to TRBJ2-1; maybe TRBD2 (6 bases). Trimming cost V 2 bases and J 7 bases, with 15 bases left between them. Germline V gene sequence: CDR1 MNHNS, CDR2 SASEGT. The CDR3 contains 15 residues. The CDR3 DNA sequence: TGTGCCAGCAGTGAAAAGCGGGCAAGGGTAAATGAGCAGTTCTTC. Encoded protein: CASSEKRARVNEQFF.

In this sample, this clonotype turned up many times. This chain uses TRBV12-3 or TRBV12-4 with TRBJ1-3; the D gene is possibly TRBD1 (5 bases). Trimming cost V 6 bases and J 2 bases, with 11 bases left between them. The CDR3 has 14 residues. The CDR3 is CASSLRETGNTIYF. In DNA, the CDR3 is TGTGCCAGCAGCCTCAGGGAGACTGGAAACACCATATATTTT.

This clonotype showed up many times. This chain uses TRBV7-2 with TRBJ2-7, with no clear D. With 5 bases removed from V and 2 bases from J, the gap between germline ends came to 13 bases. CDR3 length equals 14 residues. The germline V gene has CDR1 SGHTA and CDR2 FQGNSA. This chain's CDR3 is CASSPHGTAYEQYF. The CDR3 DNA reads as TGTGCCAGCAGCCCGCACGGTACCGCCTACGAGCAGTACTTC. The full variable domain, rest sourced from reference TRBV7-2 and TRBJ2-7, is GAGVSQSPSNKVTEKGKDVELRCDPISGHTALYWYRQSLGQGLEFLIYFQGNSAPDKSGLPSDRFSAERTGGSVSTLTIQRTQQEDSAVYLCASSPHGTAYEQYFGPGTRLTVT.

The chain recombines TRBV7-9 with TRBJ2-5; possible D gene TRBD2, 6 bases. CDR1 SEHNR and CDR2 FQNEAQ come from the germline V gene (reference sequence). With 3 bases removed from V and 3 bases from J, the gap between germline ends came to 11 bases. CDR3 length: 14 amino acids. CDR3 loop: CASSLGVAEETQYF. The CDR3 DNA reads TGTGCCAGCAGCTTGGGAGTAGCGGAAGAGACCCAGTACTTC.

This clonotype was counted at least ten times. J is TRBJ2-1 and V is TRBV11-2; D possibly corresponds to TRBD1 (5 bases). Germline V gene lookup returns CDR1 SGHAT and CDR2 FQNNGV. The V end lost 4 bases, the J end lost 0 bases, and 22 bases lay between the germline ends. CDR3 size: 19 residues. The CDR3 DNA sequence: TGTGCCAGCAGCTCAAAAGCTGGAAAGACAGCGAACTCCTACAATGAGCAGTTCTTC. Protein sequence: CASSSKAGKTANSYNEQFF.

In this sample, this clonotype turned up many times. The rearrangement uses TRBV12-3 or TRBV12-4 and TRBJ1-2, with TRBD1 identical over 7 bases. The CDR3 length is 16 residues. V shed 5 bases and J 0 bases; nucleotides not matched to a gene: 9. CDR3 loop: CASSMADRATNYGYTF. The CDR3 bases are TGTGCCAGCAGTATGGCCGACAGGGCAACTAACTATGGCTACACCTTC.

This clonotype was picked up many times. This chain uses TRBV12-3 or TRBV12-4 with TRBJ1-1; 8 bases are a match to TRBD1. J gave up 2 bases and V 3 bases, and 2 bases lay outside the gene matches. The CDR3 spans 14 residues. DNA for the CDR3: TGTGCCAGCAGTTTCCAGGGGGCTAACACTGAAGCTTTCTTT. Protein sequence: CASSFQGANTEAFF.